The 30 T cell receptor beta chains given below trace back to one sample, sequenced in a study of blood T cell repertoires in COVID-19 (dated by TCRdb to the early 2020s). The method behind the library was the immunoSEQ multiplex PCR assay. The table comes from immuneACCESS by way of TCRdb, which keeps in-frame sequences with V and J called. Part of the clones is missing from these tables; in studies checked, under half for an unresolved V gene and the rest for unknown reasons. The sample table shows around 270,000 clones, and roughly 84% are seen once. In total, the top ten clones hold more than 1.5% of the sample. Sequenced input: peripheral blood. These receptors originate from a woman in her thirties or forties who had recovered from COVID-19.

The rearrangement uses TRBV7-7 and TRBJ2-7, with D perhaps matching TRBD1 (5 bases). The germline gives CDR1 SSHAT, CDR2 FNYEAQ (reference sequence). This CDR3 has 14 residues. Trimming pared 5 bases from V and 6 bases from J, leaving 17 bases between. The CDR3, as DNA: TGTGCCAGCAGCCCATCGGATACAGGTTCCGAGCAGTACTTC. This codes for CASSPSDTGSEQYF.

There are many counts of this clone. The chain recombines TRBV24-1 with TRBJ2-2; D call uncertain. CDR3 length: 15 amino acids. The germline CDR1 and CDR2 sequences are KGHDR and SFDVKD. V lost 4 bases and J lost 3, with 11 bases in between. The CDR3 region has the DNA TGTGCCACCAGTGAAGTCGACAAACACACCGGGGAGCTGTTTTTT. Protein: CATSEVDKHTGELFF.

The chain carries TRBV4-1 and TRBJ1-4; D might be TRBD1 (6 bases). Per germline, CDR1 MGHRA and CDR2 YSYEKL. Deletions cut 3 bases from V and 6 bases from J, with 17 bases between. The CDR3 loop spans 16 amino acids. CDR3 coding DNA: TGCGCCAGCAGCCAGGTTCAGGGGTCGGTGGATGAAAAACTGTTTTTT. Translated: CASSQVQGSVDEKLFF.

J is TRBJ1-1 and V is TRBV12-3 or TRBV12-4; D perhaps matches TRBD1 (5 bases). This CDR3 has 13 amino acids. The ends were cut back, 3 bases at V and 1 base at J, with 6 bases in the middle. This CDR3 reads CASSFRGNTEAFF. Written as DNA, the CDR3 is TGTGCCAGCAGTTTTAGGGGGAACACTGAAGCTTTCTTT.

Notes on this clone: The junction departs from germline at one end; a sequencing error may be responsible. The chain carries TRBV2 and TRBJ1-5; 10 bases fit TRBD1. The CDR3 sequence is 14 residues long. Per the germline V gene, CDR1 is SNHLY and CDR2 is FYNNEI. The CDR3 spells CASREDRGHQPQHF. In nucleotides, the CDR3 is TGTGCCAGCAGAGAAGACAGGGGGCATCAGCCCCAGCATTTT.

The chain uses TRBV5-1 and TRBJ1-3; D is ambiguous. Looked up from germline, CDR1 is SGHRS and CDR2 is YFSETQ. V was shortened by 0 bases and J by 4 bases, with 11 bases between the two germline ends. This CDR3 has 15 residues. The CDR3 nucleotides read TGCGCCAGCAGCTTGGACAGTCCGTGGGGAAACACCATATATTTT. It specifies CASSLDSPWGNTIYF. Together with reference TRBV5-1 and TRBJ1-3, the CDR3 gives the full variable domain: KAGVTQTPRYLIKTRGQQVTLSCSPISGHRSVSWYQQTPGQGLQFLFEYFSETQRNKGNFPGRFSGRQFSNSRSEMNVSTLELGDSALYLCASSLDSPWGNTIYFGEGSWLTVV.

The chain links TRBV6-2 or TRBV6-3 to TRBJ2-4, with 14 bases identical to TRBD2. CDR3 length: 13 residues. The germline V gene has CDR1 MNHEY and CDR2 SVGEGT. The V gene end was trimmed by 5 bases and the J gene end by 14 bases; junction bases not matched to a gene: 5. The CDR3 nucleotides are TGTGCCAGCAGTCGGACTAGCGGGGGGTTCAAGTACTTC. It is translated as CASSRTSGGFKYF.

The chain links TRBV5-5 to TRBJ2-1, with D tentatively TRBD1 (6 bases). This CDR3 contains 14 residues. Germline V lookup: CDR1 SGHKS, CDR2 YYEKEE (reference sequence). V gave up 4 bases and J gave up 4 bases, with 12 bases separating them. The CDR3 DNA reads TGTGCCAGCAGCCAAGGGGGAGAGTACAATGAGCAGTTCTTC. Its translation: CASSQGGEYNEQFF.

There are many counts of this clone. The chain links TRBV7-8 to TRBJ1-4; perhaps TRBD1 as D (5 bases). This CDR3 comprises 14 residues. Germline values: CDR1 SGHVS, CDR2 FQNEAQ. Trimming cost V 3 bases and J 6 bases, with 11 bases left between them. For the CDR3, the DNA is TGTGCCAGCAGCTTTGGGCAGGGTGATGAAAAACTGTTTTTT. It encodes CASSFGQGDEKLFF.

This chain uses TRBV19 with TRBJ2-1, with a weak D call TRBD2 (5 bases). CDR3 length: 13 amino acids. The ends were cut back, 6 bases at V and 5 bases at J, with 11 bases in the middle. Germline V CDR1 and CDR2: LNHDA, SQIVND (reference sequence). The CDR3 coding sequence is TGTGCCAGTAGGGAGGACCGACACAATGAGCAGTTCTTC. This codes for CASREDRHNEQFF. The variable domain in full, completed from reference TRBV19 and TRBJ2-1, reads DGGITQSPKYLFRKEGQNVTLSCEQNLNHDAMYWYRQDPGQGLRLIYYSQIVNDFQKGDIAEGYSVSREKKESFPLTVTSAQKNPTAFYLCASREDRHNEQFFGPGTRLTVL.

The chain carries TRBV4-2 and TRBJ1-5, with D tentatively TRBD1 (5 bases). This CDR3 is built from 16 residues. The V gene's germline CDR1 is LGHNA and CDR2 YNFKEQ. Trimming removed 4 bases from V and 7 bases from J, with 20 bases in between. The CDR3 sequence: CASSPEGADGGQPQHF. DNA of the CDR3: TGTGCCAGCAGCCCCGAGGGCGCCGACGGGGGGCAGCCCCAGCATTTT.

In its sample, this clone was seen a few times. V and J are TRBV5-1 and TRBJ2-1, with 8 bases matching TRBD1. The CDR3 has 15 amino acids. CDR1 SGHRS and CDR2 YFSETQ come from the germline V gene. After removal of 2 bases from V and 9 bases from J, the junction contained 10 bases not matched to a gene. CDR3 amino acids: CASSFLGTGSGEQFF. CDR3 DNA: TGCGCCAGCAGCTTCCTTGGGACAGGTAGCGGTGAGCAGTTCTTC.

The V gene is TRBV5-1, the J gene TRBJ2-3; possible D gene TRBD1, 5 bases. CDR1 and CDR2 from the germline V gene are SGHRS and YFSETQ. This CDR3 is 15 amino acids long. V lost 0 bases to trimming and J lost 4 bases, with 12 bases between them. This chain's CDR3 is CASSLVQGDADTQYF. CDR3 DNA sequence: TGCGCCAGCAGCTTGGTCCAGGGTGACGCAGATACGCAGTATTTT.

The genes are TRBV10-3 and TRBJ1-2, with D unclear. V lost 4 bases to trimming and J lost 1 base, with 13 bases between them. Per germline, CDR1 ENHRY and CDR2 SYGVKD. The CDR3 is 15 residues long. Written as DNA, the CDR3 is TGTGCCATCAGTGCCCAGACTGTAGTTAACTATGGCTACACCTTC. This sequence encodes CAISAQTVVNYGYTF.

This chain joins TRBV27 and TRBJ1-1; D uncertain. CDR3 length equals 13 residues. Trimming took 4 bases from V and 1 from J, leaving 7 bases between them. Germline V lookup: CDR1 MNHEY, CDR2 SMNVEV (reference sequence). Written as DNA, the CDR3 is TGTGCCAGCAGTTCTGGCAGGAACACTGAAGCTTTCTTT. Translating gives CASSSGRNTEAFF.

The V gene is TRBV6-1, the J gene TRBJ2-4; 8 bases are shared with TRBD2. This CDR3 comprises 20 residues. Germline assignment: CDR1 MNHNS and CDR2 SASEGT. Trimming at V came to 3 bases and at J to 2 bases, leaving 18 bases not matched to a gene. CDR3 sequence (DNA): TGTGCCAGCAGTGACCACCTCGGGGGGGTGTTAGTTAGGCCCAAAAACATTCAGTACTTC. Translation gives CASSDHLGGVLVRPKNIQYF.

The V and J genes are TRBV2 and TRBJ2-3; D is undetermined. This CDR3 spans 17 amino acids. Trimming left V 5 bases short and J 0 bases short, with 18 bases between. The germline V gene encodes CDR1 SNHLY and CDR2 FYNNEI. The CDR3 coding sequence is TGTGCCAGCAGTTCCCCCCGGTTCGAATCTAGCACAGATACGCAGTATTTT. This encodes CASSSPRFESSTDTQYF. Full variable domain (rest looked up from reference TRBV2 and TRBJ2-3): EPEVTQTPSHQVTQMGQEVILRCVPISNHLYFYWYRQILGQKVEFLVSFYNNEISEKSEIFDDQFSVERPDGSNFTLKIRSTKLEDSAMYFCASSSPRFESSTDTQYFGPGTRLTVL.

The CDR3 coding sequence is TGCAGCGTTGCGGTCCGAGGGATGAACACTGAAGCTTTCTTT. Translated: CSVAVRGMNTEAFF. V gene TRBV29-1 combines with J gene TRBJ1-1; D is unresolved. Germline V gene lookup returns CDR1 SQVTM and CDR2 ANQGSEA. V lost 4 bases, J lost 0 bases, and 12 bases lay in between. The CDR3 has 14 residues.

The chain employs TRBV29-1 and TRBJ2-3, with 7 bases matching TRBD1. CDR3 length: 15 amino acids. In germline, CDR1 is SQVTM, CDR2 ANQGSEA. Germline trimming cut 6 bases from V and 2 bases from J; bases unmatched to any gene: 11. CDR3 protein: CSVRTGLLNTDTQYF. The CDR3 region has the DNA TGCAGCGTCCGGACAGGACTTCTAAACACAGATACGCAGTATTTT.

V is TRBV5-6 and J is TRBJ2-2; no definite D call. Germline CDR1 SGHDT, CDR2 YYEEEE. V lost 2 bases to trimming and J lost 1 base, with 6 bases between them. This CDR3 has 14 residues. The CDR3 DNA is TGTGCCAGCAGCTTTCGACAGAACACCGGGGAGCTGTTTTTT. It translates to CASSFRQNTGELFF.

The chain uses TRBV28 and TRBJ2-5; the match to TRBD1 covers 9 bases. The CDR3 has 15 amino acids. V gave up 6 bases and J gave up 5 bases; unmatched junction bases: 10. Germline assignment: CDR1 MDHEN and CDR2 SYDVKM. The CDR3 region has the DNA TGTGCCAGCAGCCAAAGGGACAGGGATTCGGAGACCCAGTACTTC. Translation gives CASSQRDRDSETQYF.

The chain links TRBV15 to TRBJ2-2; 7 nucleotides agree with TRBD1. The CDR3 spans 16 residues. Per the germline V gene, CDR1 is LNHNV and CDR2 is YYDKDF (reference sequence). The junction had 10 bases not matched to a gene; V was cut back by 4 bases and J by 5 bases. Here the CDR3 reads CATSTRTGVGTGELFF. The CDR3 bases are TGTGCCACCAGCACCCGAACAGGGGTGGGGACCGGGGAGCTGTTTTTT.

This clone was found once. The chain employs TRBV15 and TRBJ1-6; a weak D match, TRBD1 (5 bases). CDR3 length: 16 residues. Germline CDR1 reads LNHNV; CDR2 reads YYDKDF (reference sequence). Trimming stripped 5 bases from V and 7 bases from J, with 18 bases between. CDR3 in amino acids: CATSPGLRGSNSPLHF. The DNA of the CDR3 is TGTGCCACCAGCCCAGGGCTGCGGGGGAGCAATTCACCCCTCCACTTT.

The genes are TRBV2 and TRBJ1-6, with a weak D call TRBD1 (5 bases). This CDR3 comprises 16 residues. The germline V gene has CDR1 SNHLY and CDR2 FYNNEI. The germline V and J ends were trimmed by 3 bases and 7 bases, with 16 bases remaining between them. The CDR3 loop is CASSDGRGSGNSPLHF. The DNA of the CDR3 is TGTGCCAGCAGTGACGGCCGGGGGTCGGGAAATTCACCCCTCCACTTT.

This clone was picked up one time. Here the CDR3 reads CASSGHRGQPQHF. CDR3 coding DNA: TGTGCCAGCAGCGGACACAGGGGACAGCCCCAGCATTTT. This sequence joins TRBV11-2 and TRBJ1-5; 7 nucleotides align to TRBD1. The length of the CDR3 is 13 residues. Trimming took 5 bases from V and 7 from J; bases not matched to a gene: 5. Germline assignment: CDR1 SGHAT and CDR2 FQNNGV.

The CDR3: CATLRDMNTEAFF. The CDR3 DNA reads as TGTGCCACCCTGAGGGATATGAACACTGAAGCTTTCTTT. The J gene is TRBJ1-1, the V gene TRBV2; D is uncertain. This CDR3 is 13 amino acids long. V was cut by 10 bases and J by 0 bases, with 12 bases left in between. The germline CDR1 and CDR2 sequences are SNHLY and FYNNEI.

The chain has TRBV6-5 and TRBJ1-5; D might be TRBD1 (5 bases). The V gene lost 9 bases and the J gene lost 7 bases, with 22 bases spanning the gap. Per germline, CDR1 MNHEY and CDR2 SVGAGI. The CDR3 spans 15 residues. The CDR3 DNA follows: TGTGCCAGTCTCCCCAGGGCAGGCGTTTTGCAGCCCCAGCATTTT. This sequence encodes CASLPRAGVLQPQHF.

The chain is built from TRBV2 and TRBJ1-1, with D tentatively TRBD1 (6 bases). The V gene's germline CDR1 is SNHLY and CDR2 FYNNEI. The germline V and J ends were trimmed by 3 bases and 6 bases, with 14 bases remaining between them. The CDR3 has 14 amino acids. Here the CDR3 reads CASSDIQGQAEAFF. CDR3 nucleotides: TGTGCCAGCAGTGACATACAGGGCCAGGCTGAAGCTTTCTTT.

This clone was seen once. This sequence joins TRBV5-1 and TRBJ1-4; TRBD1 might be the D (6 bases). Germline loops: CDR1 SGHRS, CDR2 YFSETQ. V was clipped by 5 bases and J by 8 bases, with 13 bases between them. The CDR3 spans 13 residues. CDR3 bases: TGCGCCAGCAGAGCGGGGGCCCGGGAAAAACTGTTTTTT. Amino acid sequence: CASRAGAREKLFF.

This chain joins TRBV9 and TRBJ2-1, with 10 bases that match TRBD2. Trimming cost V 3 bases and J 3 bases; bases outside gene matches: 0. Looked up from germline, CDR1 is SGDLS and CDR2 is YYNGEE. The CDR3 contains 14 residues. The CDR3 sequence is CASSERGGYNEQFF. CDR3 coding DNA: TGTGCCAGCAGCGAGCGGGGGGGCTACAATGAGCAGTTCTTC.